A single sample is the source of the 20 T cell receptor delta chains below, sequenced in a study of gamma-delta chains in newborns, infants, children (dated by TCRdb to 2018 to 2020). TCRdb names Illumina MiSeq as the instrument used. For TCRdb, the public reads were processed anew by CATT, and duplicate DNA sequences were folded into one row. The table for this sample lists about 4,500 delta-chain clones; 4% to 5.5% of them were counted only once. About a tenth of the sample is taken by the ten largest. The sample comprised blood. These receptors were collected from a child who was a newborn, infant or young child, either healthy, febrile or measles-vaccinated (not recorded which).

This clone rates as large. This sample also contains other DNA sequences that code for the same CDR3. V and J are TRDV2 and TRDJ2; 9 nucleotides match TRDD3. CDR1 GEAIGNYY and CDR2 EKD come from the germline V gene. This CDR3 contains 14 residues. Trimming at V came to 3 bases and at J to 4 bases, leaving 2 bases not matched to a gene. The CDR3 protein is CACDVLGETAQLFF. DNA of the CDR3: TGTGCCTGTGACGTACTGGGGGAGACAGCACAACTCTTCTTT.

This sequence joins TRDV2 and TRDJ3; 10 nucleotides match TRDD3. Germline CDR1 reads GEAIGNYY; CDR2 reads EKD. The CDR3 is made up of 19 amino acids. The V and J ends lost 0 bases and 1 base, in that order; junction bases with no gene match: 5. The CDR3 spells CACDTLRGIRSWDTRQMFF. The CDR3 nucleotides read TGTGCCTGTGACACCCTCCGGGGGATACGGTCCTGGGACACCCGACAGATGTTTTTC.

By its share, this clone is medium-sized (0.01 to 0.1%). This specimen includes other DNA sequences encoding the same CDR3. V gene TRDV2 combines with J gene TRDJ2; 10 bases line up with TRDD3. Germline CDR1 reads GEAIGNYY; CDR2 reads EKD. The length of the CDR3 is 15 residues. The V segment lost 1 base and the J segment 2 bases; nucleotides outside the gene matches: 0. CDR3 coding DNA: TGTGCCTGTGACACTGGGGGATACTTGACAGCACAACTCTTCTTT. This gives the protein CACDTGGYLTAQLFF.

This clone is medium-sized within its sample. This chain links TRDV1 with TRDJ1; tentatively, D is TRDD3 (6 bases). The germline V gene encodes CDR1 TSWWSYY and CDR2 QGS. The V gene lost 3 bases and the J gene lost 4 bases, with 24 bases spanning the gap. This CDR3 is built from 18 residues. The CDR3 DNA reads TGTGCTCTTGGGGACGCTACTACTTGGCTGGGGTCGGTCGATAAACTCATCTTT. Residues: CALGDATTWLGSVDKLIF.

This clone was counted only a few times. It may be a read error: a sequence one base away is much more abundant. The chain has TRDV2 and TRDJ2; tentatively, D is TRDD3 (5 bases). The V end was cut by 0 bases, the J end by 0 bases, with 13 bases between. Germline V gene lookup returns CDR1 GEAIGNYY and CDR2 EKD. The CDR3 runs to 17 residues. CDR3 protein: CACDTVGGASLTAQLFF. DNA of the CDR3: TGTGCCTGTGACACCGTAGGGGGTGCCTCTTTGACAGCACAACTCTTCTTT.

The chain has TRDV1 and TRDJ1; TRDD3 matches at 10 bases. With V trimmed by 5 bases and J by 0 bases, 15 bases remained unmatched. This CDR3 region has 19 residues. Germline loops: CDR1 TSWWSYY, CDR2 QGS. Here the CDR3 reads CALGPIPPRGDTYTDKLIF. In nucleotides, the CDR3 is TGTGCTCTTGGGCCCATCCCCCCTAGGGGGGATACGTACACCGATAAACTCATCTTT.

This clone has more than one count but fewer than ten. Compared with germline, one end of the junction differs, possibly owing to a read error. At the DNA level, this CDR3 is encoded by other sequences in the same sample as well. The chain recombines TRDV2 with TRDJ2; the match to TRDD3 covers 7 bases. Germline CDR1 and CDR2: GEAIGNYY and EKD. The CDR3 length is 17 residues. CDR3 nucleotides: TGTGCCTGTGACACTTACTGGGGCCAAGCTTTGACAGCACAACTCTTCTTC. It specifies CACDTYWGQALTAQLFF.

This clone turned up a few times. This may be a read error: a much more frequent sequence differs by one nucleotide. The CDR3 DNA reads TGTGCCCGTGACACCGTCGGGGGATCTGCACAACTCTTCTTT. Amino acids: CARDTVGGSAQLFF. This chain connects TRDV2 to TRDJ2; 7 bases align to TRDD3. The germline CDR1 and CDR2 sequences are GEAIGNYY and EKD. This CDR3 spans 14 amino acids.

This clone showed up just a few times. Other DNA sequences of this sample code for an identical CDR3. The CDR3 DNA reads as TGTGCCTGTGACACCCTGGGGGATGCTTTGACAGCACAACTCTTCTTT. Amino acids: CACDTLGDALTAQLFF. The V call is TRDV2, the J call TRDJ2, with TRDD3 matching 9 bases. CDR1 and CDR2 from the germline V gene are GEAIGNYY and EKD. V lost 0 bases and J lost 0; bases outside the gene matches: 1. The CDR3 length is 16 residues.

The V and J genes are TRDV1 and TRDJ1; possibly TRDD3 for D (5 bases). The V and J ends lost 1 base and 0 bases respectively, with 18 bases between them. CDR1 is TSWWSYY and CDR2 is QGS in the germline V gene. The CDR3 covers 18 residues. The CDR3 DNA is TGTGCTCTTGGGGAACGGGTGGGATCCCCGGTGTACACCGATAAACTCATCTTT. As protein: CALGERVGSPVYTDKLIF.

The chain employs TRDV1 and TRDJ1, with D unclear. The CDR3 length is 23 residues. V lost 2 bases to trimming and J lost 1 base, with 35 bases between them. The germline V gene has CDR1 TSWWSYY and CDR2 QGS. Written as DNA, the CDR3 is TGTGCTCTTGGGGAAAGAGGGAGACGGGAGTACAGACTTTCCCCGGCGGCCACCGATAAACTCATCTTT. The encoded protein is CALGERGRREYRLSPAATDKLIF.

This clone was observed a few times. The CDR3: CASSTGGYDKLIF. CDR3 bases: TGTGCCTCCAGTACTGGGGGATACGATAAACTCATCTTT. The chain uses TRDV3 and TRDJ1; 11 bases agree with TRDD3. Germline CDR1 reads TVYSNPD; CDR2 reads GDNSRS (reference sequence). This CDR3 spans 13 amino acids. The V gene end was trimmed by 4 bases and the J gene end by 4 bases; junction bases not matched to a gene: 5.

This clone is medium-sized in the sample. In DNA form, the CDR3 reads TGTGCCTGTGACATACTGGGGGATACGGAGTGGGACACCCGACAGATGTTTTTC. It encodes CACDILGDTEWDTRQMFF. The chain is built from TRDV2 and TRDJ3; TRDD3 aligns across 13 bases. The V gene end was trimmed by 2 bases and the J gene end by 4 bases; junction bases not matched to a gene: 4. The germline V gene encodes CDR1 GEAIGNYY and CDR2 EKD. CDR3 size: 18 residues.

This clone was counted only a few times. Relative to the germline gene, one junction end is altered; a read error may explain this. The sample carries other DNA sequences with the same CDR3. V is TRDV2 and J is TRDJ2, with 7 bases that match TRDD3. CDR1 GEAIGNYY and CDR2 EKD come from the germline V gene. The CDR3 covers 17 residues. CDR3 amino acids: CACDTVGGPSLTAQLFF. The CDR3 DNA follows: TGTGCCTGTGACACCGTTGGGGGACCCTCTTTGACAGCACAACTCTTCTTC.

This clone is medium-sized in the sample. The identical CDR3 is also encoded by other nucleotide sequences in the sample. The chain is built from TRDV2 and TRDJ3; 13 bases fit TRDD3. CDR3 length: 19 amino acids. Germline V lookup: CDR1 GEAIGNYY, CDR2 EKD. Germline trimming cut 3 bases from V and 0 bases from J; bases unmatched to any gene: 4. CDR3 DNA sequence: TGTGCCTGTGACGTACTGGGGGATACGAGCTCCTGGGACACCCGACAGATGTTTTTC. This sequence encodes CACDVLGDTSSWDTRQMFF.

Comment on this clone: This sequence may be a read error, since a much larger clone differs from it by one base. This rearrangement joins TRDV2 to TRDJ2; 9 positions agree with TRDD3. V lost 0 bases and J lost 1; bases outside the gene matches: 2. The CDR3 loop spans 16 amino acids. The germline gives CDR1 GEAIGNYY, CDR2 EKD. The CDR3 DNA is TGTGCCTGTGACACCGTGGGGGATATTTTGACAGCACAACTCTTCTTT. It specifies CACDTVGDILTAQLFF.

This clone was observed a handful of times. The gene calls are TRDV1 and TRDJ1, with 9 bases aligning to TRDD3. Germline trimming cut 1 base from V and 0 bases from J; bases unmatched to any gene: 18. This CDR3 has 21 residues. CDR1 is TSWWSYY and CDR2 is QGS in the germline V gene. CDR3 loop: CALGERDAHYWGTRYTDKLIF. DNA for the CDR3: TGTGCTCTTGGGGAACGGGATGCCCACTACTGGGGGACCCGGTACACCGATAAACTCATCTTT.

This clone showed up just a few times. The rearrangement links TRDV2 to TRDJ2; 8 nucleotides align to TRDD3. The CDR3 loop spans 19 amino acids. Germline V CDR1 and CDR2: GEAIGNYY, EKD. The ends lost 0 bases at V and 0 bases at J; junction bases unmatched: 11. The CDR3 DNA follows: TGTGCCTGTGACACCGTGGGTACTGGGGGCCTTGCTTTGACAGCACAACTCTTCTTT. Translation: CACDTVGTGGLALTAQLFF.

This clone showed up just a few times. Sequence at one end of the junction differs from germline and may be a read error. Other DNA sequences within the sample encode an identical CDR3. The chain couples TRDV2 to TRDJ1; 10 nucleotides align to TRDD3. TCRdb gives no J gene; it was assigned here by matching the DNA to germline. Germline V CDR1 and CDR2: GEAIGNYY, EKD. The CDR3 consists of 14 residues. The CDR3: CAGDRLGDTDKLIF. The CDR3 DNA follows: TGTGCCGGTGACAGACTGGGGGATACCGATAAACTCATCTTT.

This clone was seen a few times. The chain joins TRDV2 to TRDJ3, with 9 bases aligning to TRDD3. With 2 bases clipped from V and 0 bases from J, the junction kept 13 bases outside the gene matches. The length of the CDR3 is 21 residues. Germline CDR1 and CDR2: GEAIGNYY and EKD. CDR3 sequence: CACDKLGDTVRFSWDTRQMFF. The CDR3 DNA sequence: TGTGCCTGTGACAAACTGGGGGACACCGTTCGGTTCTCCTGGGACACCCGACAGATGTTTTTC.